A single sample is the source of the 23 T cell receptor beta chains below, sequenced in a study of blood T cell repertoires in COVID-19. Assay: immunoSEQ multiplex PCR; the TCRdb copy retains only in-frame clones and omits some. The sample has 150,000 to 200,000 clones, about 87% seen once. Material for sequencing was peripheral blood. These receptor sequences come from a man in his forties or fifties with active or convalescent COVID-19.

This chain connects TRBV6-2 or TRBV6-3 to TRBJ2-7, with TRBD2 identical over 13 bases. Per the germline V gene, CDR1 is MNHEY and CDR2 is SVGEGT. The ends lost 4 bases at V and 6 bases at J; junction bases unmatched: 6. There are 15 residues in the CDR3. The CDR3 nucleotides read TGTGCCAGCAGTTTCACTAGCGGGGGGGCTCGCGAGCAGTACTTC. Translated: CASSFTSGGAREQYF.

The rearrangement uses TRBV18 and TRBJ1-2, with 7 bases fitting TRBD1. Looked up from germline, CDR1 is KGHSH and CDR2 is LQKENI. The CDR3 has 14 amino acids. Trimming removed 3 bases from V and 6 bases from J; junction bases left unmatched: 7. This CDR3 is CASSPNTGANGYTF. CDR3 DNA: TGTGCCAGCTCACCTAATACAGGGGCTAATGGCTACACCTTC.

This chain uses TRBV6-5 with TRBJ1-2; the match to TRBD1 covers 10 bases. This CDR3 comprises 15 residues. Germline assignment: CDR1 MNHEY and CDR2 SVGAGI. Trimming took 4 bases from V and 3 from J; bases not matched to a gene: 5. As DNA, the CDR3 is TGTGCCAGCAGTTCTCCCGGGACAGGGGACTATGGCTACACCTTC. This encodes CASSSPGTGDYGYTF.

The V call is TRBV7-9, the J call TRBJ2-3, with D unresolved. The CDR3 is 16 residues long. V lost 1 base and J lost 0, with 11 bases in between. Germline loops: CDR1 SEHNR, CDR2 FQNEAQ (reference sequence). CDR3 region: CASSLVASSSTDTQYF. The CDR3 DNA follows: TGTGCCAGCAGCTTAGTAGCCAGTTCCAGCACAGATACGCAGTATTTT.

Points on this clone: Other DNA sequences from this sample encode an identical CDR3 as well. The V gene is TRBV13, the J gene TRBJ1-2; TRBD1 matches at 7 bases. The germline gives CDR1 PRHDT, CDR2 FYEKMQ (reference sequence). There are 13 residues in the CDR3. V trimming: 4 bases; J trimming: 3 bases; junction bases outside the gene matches: 2. Written as DNA, the CDR3 is TGTGCCAGCAGCTACGGGACAGACTATGGCTACACCTTC. Protein product: CASSYGTDYGYTF.

The chain's CDR3 is CASSRQGGDSPLHF. CDR3 bases: TGTGCCAGCAGCCGACAGGGTGGGGATTCACCCCTCCACTTT. This chain uses TRBV6-5 with TRBJ1-6, with 7 positions matching TRBD1. The CDR3 length is 14 residues. V lost 6 bases to trimming and J lost 8 bases; unmatched junction nucleotides: 7. Germline lookup yields CDR1 MNHEY and CDR2 SVGAGI.

This chain uses TRBV20-1 with TRBJ1-2, with no clear D. Trimming removed 3 bases from V and 9 bases from J, with 5 bases in between. This CDR3 region has 9 residues. The germline gives CDR1 DFQATT, CDR2 SNEGSKA (reference sequence). The CDR3 DNA reads TGCAGTGCTAGTCCCAGCTACACCTTC. This gives the protein CSASPSYTF.

This clone has only a few counts. The J gene is TRBJ2-1, the V gene TRBV2; 8 bases align to TRBD2. This CDR3 has 15 residues. CDR1 SNHLY and CDR2 FYNNEI come from the germline V gene. V was pared by 2 bases and J by 6 bases, with 6 bases of the junction left unmatched. CDR3 loop: CASSESPGGFNEQFF. The CDR3 DNA is TGTGCCAGCAGTGAATCACCGGGGGGGTTCAATGAGCAGTTCTTC.

The chain recombines TRBV18 with TRBJ2-3, with 8 nucleotides matching TRBD1. This CDR3 region has 16 residues. The V gene end was trimmed by 6 bases and the J gene end by 0 bases; junction bases not matched to a gene: 8. Germline CDR1 KGHSH, CDR2 LQKENI. CDR3 region: CASSGLRTGSTDTQYF. DNA of the CDR3: TGTGCCAGCTCGGGTCTTCGGACAGGGAGCACAGATACGCAGTATTTT.

The chain couples TRBV11-2 to TRBJ2-7; tentatively, D is TRBD2 (6 bases). CDR1 is SGHAT, CDR2 FQNNGV, per germline. V was clipped by 1 base and J by 3 bases, with 7 bases between them. The CDR3 is made up of 13 amino acids. The CDR3 sequence is CASSLAGDYEQYF. The CDR3 coding sequence is TGTGCCAGCAGCTTAGCGGGGGACTACGAGCAGTACTTC.

The rearrangement links TRBV6-5 to TRBJ1-5; tentative D call: TRBD1 (6 bases). Looked up from germline, CDR1 is MNHEY and CDR2 is SVGAGI. V was clipped by 7 bases and J by 5 bases, with 18 bases between them. The CDR3 spans 15 residues. This CDR3 is CASTGNVQGYQPQHF. CDR3 DNA sequence: TGTGCCAGCACCGGAAACGTCCAGGGGTATCAGCCCCAGCATTTT.

The V call is TRBV28, the J call TRBJ1-3; TRBD1 matches 8 bases. The germline CDR1 and CDR2 sequences are MDHEN and SYDVKM. The CDR3 covers 17 residues. Losses at the gene ends were 6 bases for V and 4 bases for J; bases not matched to a gene: 14. CDR3 sequence reads: CASRPRTLDREGNTIYF. CDR3 DNA: TGTGCCAGCAGACCCAGAACCTTGGACAGGGAAGGAAACACCATATATTTT.

This clone came up once. The chain joins TRBV7-2 to TRBJ2-7, with 8 positions matching TRBD1. The J segment lost 2 bases and the V segment lost 6 bases, leaving 6 bases of the junction unmatched. Per germline, CDR1 SGHTA and CDR2 FQGNSA. The CDR3 is 14 residues long. CDR3 sequence: CASSHGTGPYEQYF. Written as DNA, the CDR3 is TGTGCCAGCAGTCACGGGACAGGTCCCTACGAGCAGTACTTC.

The rearrangement links TRBV5-1 to TRBJ1-6, with D uncertain. V lost 0 bases and J lost 7, with 8 bases in between. This CDR3 region has 14 residues. CDR1 and CDR2 (germline): SGHRS, YFSETQ. The CDR3 loop reads CASSLGHQNSPLHF. The DNA of the CDR3 is TGCGCCAGCAGCTTGGGACACCAGAATTCACCCCTCCACTTT. The complete variable domain, with remaining parts taken from reference TRBV5-1 and TRBJ1-6, reads KAGVTQTPRYLIKTRGQQVTLSCSPISGHRSVSWYQQTPGQGLQFLFEYFSETQRNKGNFPGRFSGRQFSNSRSEMNVSTLELGDSALYLCASSLGHQNSPLHFGNGTRLTVT.

V gene TRBV19 combines with J gene TRBJ2-6, with unresolved D. The V end lost 8 bases, the J end lost 4 bases, and 12 bases lay between the germline ends. There are 14 residues in the CDR3. The V gene's germline CDR1 is LNHDA and CDR2 SQIVND (reference sequence). The CDR3 coding sequence is TGTGCCAGTGAGTACCGGTGGGGGGCCAACGTCCTGACTTTC. Residues: CASEYRWGANVLTF. Full variable domain (remainder filled in from reference TRBV19 and TRBJ2-6): DGGITQSPKYLFRKEGQNVTLSCEQNLNHDAMYWYRQDPGQGLRLIYYSQIVNDFQKGDIAEGYSVSREKKESFPLTVTSAQKNPTAFYLCASEYRWGANVLTFGAGSRLTVL.

This clone was observed once. The chain links TRBV29-1 to TRBJ1-1; D uncertain. The CDR3 contains 13 residues. Germline V lookup: CDR1 SQVTM, CDR2 ANQGSEA. With 5 bases removed from V and 0 bases from J, the gap between germline ends came to 10 bases. The CDR3: CSVLRIMNTEAFF. The CDR3 DNA follows: TGCAGCGTTCTCAGGATCATGAACACTGAAGCTTTCTTT.

In its sample, this clone was seen a few times. The rearrangement joins TRBV28 to TRBJ1-2, with TRBD1 matching 8 bases. This CDR3 is 13 amino acids long. V lost 2 bases to trimming and J lost 4 bases; unmatched junction nucleotides: 0. Germline V gene lookup returns CDR1 MDHEN and CDR2 SYDVKM. CDR3 region: CASSLGQGYGYTF. DNA of the CDR3: TGTGCCAGCAGTTTAGGACAGGGCTATGGCTACACCTTC.

The chain carries TRBV2 and TRBJ2-7; maybe TRBD1 (6 bases). CDR1 and CDR2 from the germline V gene are SNHLY and FYNNEI. The germline V and J ends were trimmed by 0 bases and 0 bases, with 21 bases remaining between them. There are 19 residues in the CDR3. CDR3 region: CASSEALPFGTTYSYEQYF. The CDR3 nucleotides are TGTGCCAGCAGTGAAGCTCTTCCGTTCGGGACAACTTACTCCTACGAGCAGTACTTC.

This chain connects TRBV6-5 to TRBJ1-6; TRBD1 might be the D (5 bases). Germline-derived CDR1 and CDR2 are MNHEY and SVGAGI. The CDR3 is 12 residues long. The V end lost 7 bases, the J end lost 10 bases, and 11 bases lay between the germline ends. The CDR3 region has the DNA TGTGCCAGCACTTCAGGGTACTCACCCCTCCACTTT. It yields the protein CASTSGYSPLHF.

The chain uses TRBV19 and TRBJ2-2; a possible D gene is TRBD1 (5 bases). Trimming removed 8 bases at V and 1 base at J, with 8 bases between. CDR1 and CDR2 from the germline V gene are LNHDA and SQIVND (reference sequence). This CDR3 has 13 residues. CDR3 amino acids: CASLTGNTGELFF. CDR3 sequence (DNA): TGTGCCAGTCTAACAGGGAACACCGGGGAGCTGTTTTTT.

The CDR3 reads CASSRGQGNTEAFF. The DNA for the CDR3 is TGTGCCAGCAGCAGGGGACAGGGGAACACTGAAGCTTTCTTT. V gene TRBV5-4 combines with J gene TRBJ1-1; 9 bases are shared with TRBD1. In germline, CDR1 is SGHNT, CDR2 YYREEE (reference sequence). This CDR3 spans 14 amino acids. The J segment lost 1 base and the V segment lost 4 bases, leaving 2 bases of the junction unmatched.

This chain connects TRBV11-3 to TRBJ2-2; maybe TRBD2 (5 bases). The V and J ends lost 2 bases and 1 base respectively, with 20 bases between them. The length of the CDR3 is 19 residues. Germline lookup yields CDR1 SGHNT and CDR2 YENEEA. CDR3 in DNA: TGTGCCAGCAGCTTAACTAGGGTCTACCCCCCGGGGAACACCGGGGAGCTGTTTTTT. As protein: CASSLTRVYPPGNTGELFF.

The V gene is TRBV25-1, the J gene TRBJ2-1, with 7 nucleotides matching TRBD2. The ends lost 7 bases at V and 2 bases at J; junction bases unmatched: 2. The CDR3 length is 13 residues. The germline V gene has CDR1 MGHDK and CDR2 SYGVNS. DNA for the CDR3: TGTGCCAGCATGCGGGGGACCTACAATGAGCAGTTCTTC. It is translated as CASMRGTYNEQFF.